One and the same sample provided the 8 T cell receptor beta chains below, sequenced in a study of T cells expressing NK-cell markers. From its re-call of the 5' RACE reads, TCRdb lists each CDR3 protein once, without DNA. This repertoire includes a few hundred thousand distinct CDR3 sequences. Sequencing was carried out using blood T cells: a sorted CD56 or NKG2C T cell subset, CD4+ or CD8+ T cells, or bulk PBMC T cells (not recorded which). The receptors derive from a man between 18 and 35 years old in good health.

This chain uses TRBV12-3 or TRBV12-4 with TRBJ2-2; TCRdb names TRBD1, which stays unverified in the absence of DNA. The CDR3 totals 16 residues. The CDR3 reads CASSFFGTGVTGELFF.

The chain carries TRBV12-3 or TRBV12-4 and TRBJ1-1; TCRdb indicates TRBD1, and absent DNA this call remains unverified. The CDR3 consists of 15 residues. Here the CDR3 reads CASSLRDNGRGEAFF.

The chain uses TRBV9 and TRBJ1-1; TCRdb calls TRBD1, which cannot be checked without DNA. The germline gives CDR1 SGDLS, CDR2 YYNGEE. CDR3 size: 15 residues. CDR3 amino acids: CASSDGTDLNTEAFF.

The CDR3 region is CASSFQEDTGELFF. The J gene is TRBJ2-2, the V gene TRBV11-3; the D call of TRBD2 rests on TCRdb alone, since no DNA is present to check it. Germline V gives CDR1 SGHNT, CDR2 YENEEA. The CDR3 is 14 residues long.

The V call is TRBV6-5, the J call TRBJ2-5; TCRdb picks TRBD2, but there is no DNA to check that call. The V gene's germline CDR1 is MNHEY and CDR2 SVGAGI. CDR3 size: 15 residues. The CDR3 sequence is CASSYQGLVGETQYF.

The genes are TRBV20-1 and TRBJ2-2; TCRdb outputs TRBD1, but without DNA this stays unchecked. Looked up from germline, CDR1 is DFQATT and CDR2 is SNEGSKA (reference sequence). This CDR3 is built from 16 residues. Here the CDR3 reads CSARDRKTGAPGELFF.

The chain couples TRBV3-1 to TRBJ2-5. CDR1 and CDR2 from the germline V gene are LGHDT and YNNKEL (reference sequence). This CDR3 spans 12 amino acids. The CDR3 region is CASSSEEETQYF.

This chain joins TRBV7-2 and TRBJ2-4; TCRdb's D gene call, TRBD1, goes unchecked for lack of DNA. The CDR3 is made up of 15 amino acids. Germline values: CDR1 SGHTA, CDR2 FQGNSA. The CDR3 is CASSLPTGVKNIQYF.